This T cell receptor beta chain was profiled in a study of T cell changes during pregnancy in multiple sclerosis. The CDR3 sequence is 13 residues long. V was trimmed by 2 bases and J by 5 bases, leaving 7 bases between them. Germline loops: CDR1 ENHRY, CDR2 SYGVKD. Profiling relied on immunoSEQ multiplex PCR, and the TCRdb table lists in-frame clones only, not all of them. The sample lists 75,000 to 95,000 clones, 85% to 95% occurring once. The origin of this receptor is a female donor with multiple sclerosis, enrolled in a pregnancy study. The input for sequencing was peripheral blood, taken before pregnancy. The chain employs TRBV10-3 and TRBJ2-1; D unclear. The CDR3 loop reads CAISEDTDNEQFF. The CDR3 coding sequence is TGTGCCATCAGTGAGGATACTGACAATGAGCAGTTCTTC.